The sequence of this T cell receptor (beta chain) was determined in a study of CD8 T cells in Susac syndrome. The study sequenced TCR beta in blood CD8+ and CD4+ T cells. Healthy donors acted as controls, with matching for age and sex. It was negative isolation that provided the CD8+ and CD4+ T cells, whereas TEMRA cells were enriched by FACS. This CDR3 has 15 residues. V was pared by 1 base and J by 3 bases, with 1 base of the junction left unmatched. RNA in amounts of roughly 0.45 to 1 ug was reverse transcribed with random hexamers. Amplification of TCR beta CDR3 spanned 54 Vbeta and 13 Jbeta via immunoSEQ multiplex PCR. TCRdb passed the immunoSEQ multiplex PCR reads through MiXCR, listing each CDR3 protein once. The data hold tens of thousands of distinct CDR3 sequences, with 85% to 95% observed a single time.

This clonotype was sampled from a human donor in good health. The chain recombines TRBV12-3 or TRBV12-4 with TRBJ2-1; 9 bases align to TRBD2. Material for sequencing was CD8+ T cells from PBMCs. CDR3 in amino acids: CASSLGSGGYNEQFF. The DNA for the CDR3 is TGTGCCAGCAGTTTAGGTAGCGGGGGCTACAATGAGCAGTTCTTC.